The following is a TCR beta chain sequence with its context. Its antigen is not known. Systemic immunosuppression or a history of autoimmune disease excluded patients. Germline CDR1 and CDR2: SGHRS and YFSETQ. The CDR3 is 15 residues long. Trimming stripped 3 bases from V and 5 bases from J, with 17 bases between. This sample is drawn from a study of OX40 agonist ivuxolimab in advanced cancers. Notes on the study in general: Dose levels from 0.1 to 3.0 mg/kg saw CD4+ and CD8+ blood T cells expand clonally by week 6.

Measured with immunoSEQ multiplex PCR; TCRdb has only the in-frame clones, and not every one. The table records about 90,000 clones, 70% to 90% of them present only once. The rearrangement links TRBV5-1 to TRBJ1-2; possible D gene TRBD1, 5 bases. The sequences come from CD4+ or CD8+ T cells sorted from blood, collected in a trial of the OX40 agonist ivuxolimab. This receptor was identified in an adult with an advanced solid tumor such as melanoma, head and neck, liver or kidney cancer. The CDR3 protein is CASSYDPTGGYGYTF. The CDR3 DNA reads TGCGCCAGCAGCTACGACCCTACAGGAGGGTATGGCTACACCTTC.